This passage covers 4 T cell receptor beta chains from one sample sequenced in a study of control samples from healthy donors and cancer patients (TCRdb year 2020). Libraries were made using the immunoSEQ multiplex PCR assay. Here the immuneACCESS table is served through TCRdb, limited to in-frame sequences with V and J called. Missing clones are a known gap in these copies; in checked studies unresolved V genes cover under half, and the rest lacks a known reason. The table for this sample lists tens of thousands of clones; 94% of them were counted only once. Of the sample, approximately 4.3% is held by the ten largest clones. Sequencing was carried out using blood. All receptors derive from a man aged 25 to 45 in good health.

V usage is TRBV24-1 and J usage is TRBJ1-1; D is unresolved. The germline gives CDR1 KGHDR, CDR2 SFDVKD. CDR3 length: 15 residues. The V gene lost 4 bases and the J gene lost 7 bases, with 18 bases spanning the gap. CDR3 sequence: CATSDPASGYGEAFF. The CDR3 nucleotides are TGTGCCACCAGTGACCCCGCCTCGGGGTACGGTGAAGCTTTCTTT.

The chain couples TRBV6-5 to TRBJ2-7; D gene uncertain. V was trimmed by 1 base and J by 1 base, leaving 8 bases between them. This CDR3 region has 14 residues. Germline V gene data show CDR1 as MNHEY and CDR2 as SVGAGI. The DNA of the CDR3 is TGTGCCAGCAGTTACTTCTTAGGGTCCTACGAGCAGTACTTC. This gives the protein CASSYFLGSYEQYF.

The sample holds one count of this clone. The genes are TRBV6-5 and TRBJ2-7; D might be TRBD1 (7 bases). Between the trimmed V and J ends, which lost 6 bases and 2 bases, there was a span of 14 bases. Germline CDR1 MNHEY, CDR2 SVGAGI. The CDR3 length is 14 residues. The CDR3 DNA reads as TGTGCCAGCAGGGGGGGACAGCGTGCCTACGAGCAGTACTTC. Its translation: CASRGGQRAYEQYF.

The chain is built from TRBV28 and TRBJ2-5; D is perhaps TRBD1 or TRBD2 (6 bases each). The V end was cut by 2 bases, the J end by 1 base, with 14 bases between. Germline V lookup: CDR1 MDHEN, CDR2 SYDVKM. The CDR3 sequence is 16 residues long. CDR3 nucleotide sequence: TGTGCCAGCAGTTTAATGGGGGCCGGGGGCCAAGAGACCCAGTACTTC. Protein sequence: CASSLMGAGGQETQYF.